This T cell receptor (beta chain) originates from a study of T cell responses to AZD1222 COVID-19 vaccine. Using immunoSEQ multiplex PCR, the repertoire was profiled, and TCRdb retains in-frame clones only, with some absent. The data contain approximately 220,000 clones, just over 90% of them singletons. Germline CDR1 is LGHDT and CDR2 is YNNKEL (reference sequence). Deletions cut 2 bases from V and 5 bases from J, with 15 bases between. This CDR3 comprises 15 residues. The clonotype was recovered from an adult in good health. The starting material was peripheral blood, obtained on day 0 of MenACWY control vaccination. The chain couples TRBV3-1 (or the pseudogene TRBV3-2) to TRBJ1-1; TRBD1 might be the D (5 bases). This chain's CDR3 is CASSQKRRGRTEAFF. Here the CDR3 DNA reads TGTGCCAGCAGCCAAAAGAGGCGGGGGAGGACTGAAGCTTTCTTT.